Described below is a single TCR beta chain sequence and its context. Its specificity is unknown. The CDR3 is made up of 16 amino acids. The germline V and J ends were trimmed by 5 bases and 0 bases, with 15 bases remaining between them. The germline CDR1 and CDR2 sequences are SGHRS and YFSETQ. TCRdb independently ran MiXCR on the 5' RACE reads; one entry per CDR3 protein. The data contain 700,000 or so distinct CDR3 sequences, about 20% of them seen just once; the ten biggest clones take up under 20%. The data belong to a study of CD8 T cells in ankylosing spondylitis. Findings and limits, study-wide: Made up of under 10 highly homologous variants, a TCR beta motif appeared characteristic of ankylosing spondylitis blood.

Sequencing input: blood, either unsorted or a sorted T cell fraction (not recorded which). This chain joins TRBV5-1 and TRBJ1-3; perhaps TRBD1 as D (5 bases). The sequence was obtained from a male donor with ankylosing spondylitis. CDR3 protein: CASRPTTGSSGNTIYF. For the CDR3, the DNA is TGCGCCAGCAGACCCACAACAGGAAGCTCTGGAAACACCATATATTTT.